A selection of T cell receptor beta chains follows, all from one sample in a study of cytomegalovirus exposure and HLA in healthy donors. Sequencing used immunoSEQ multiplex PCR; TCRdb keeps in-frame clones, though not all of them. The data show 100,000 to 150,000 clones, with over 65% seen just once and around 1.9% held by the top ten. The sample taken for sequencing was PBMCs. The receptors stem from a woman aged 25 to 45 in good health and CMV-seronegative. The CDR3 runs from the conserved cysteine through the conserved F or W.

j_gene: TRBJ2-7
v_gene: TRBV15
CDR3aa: CATSTPGASYEQYF

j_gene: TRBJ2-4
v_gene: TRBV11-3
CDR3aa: CASSLVSDRVAKNIQYF

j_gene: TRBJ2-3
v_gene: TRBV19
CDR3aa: CASSILAAGTDTQYF

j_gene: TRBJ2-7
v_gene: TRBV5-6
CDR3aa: CASSLVPSGGDYEQYF

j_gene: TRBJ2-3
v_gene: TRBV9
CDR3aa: CASSPRTVPDTQYF

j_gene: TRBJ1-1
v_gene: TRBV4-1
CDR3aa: CASSSPTMGTEAFF

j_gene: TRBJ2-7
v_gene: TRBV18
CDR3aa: CASSPAFGGLSYEQYF

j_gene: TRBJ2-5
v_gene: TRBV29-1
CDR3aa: CSVEGGQTGTQYF

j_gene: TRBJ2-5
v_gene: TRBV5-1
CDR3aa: CASSGGLLQETQYF

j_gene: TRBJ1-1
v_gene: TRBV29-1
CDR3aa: CSAGTENTEAFF

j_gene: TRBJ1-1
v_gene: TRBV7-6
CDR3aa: CASSFGRNTEAFF

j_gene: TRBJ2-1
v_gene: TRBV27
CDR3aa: CASSLMKAGYDHEQFF

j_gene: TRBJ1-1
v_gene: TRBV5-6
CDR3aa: CASSLAKVQRAFF

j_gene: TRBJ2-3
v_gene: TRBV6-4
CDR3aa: CASSDRFRDSSDTQYF

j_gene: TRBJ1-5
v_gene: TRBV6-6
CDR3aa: CASSGTGDQPQHF

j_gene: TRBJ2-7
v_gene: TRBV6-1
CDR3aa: CASLFGGIRGEQYF

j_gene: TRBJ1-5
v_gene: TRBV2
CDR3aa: CASSGTGVGNQPQHF

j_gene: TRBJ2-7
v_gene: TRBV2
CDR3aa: CASSDRQTNYYEQYF

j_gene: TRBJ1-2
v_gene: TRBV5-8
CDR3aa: CASSPRTGRNYGYTF

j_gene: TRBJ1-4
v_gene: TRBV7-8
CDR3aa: CASSILQGAREKLFF

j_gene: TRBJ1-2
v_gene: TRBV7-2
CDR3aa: CASSLVNNPRFHGYTF

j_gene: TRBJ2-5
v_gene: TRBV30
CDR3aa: CAWGGVTQYF

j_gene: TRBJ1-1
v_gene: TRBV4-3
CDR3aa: CASRRGSTEAFF

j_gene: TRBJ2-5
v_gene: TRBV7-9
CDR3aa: CASSVGLAGGYQETQYF

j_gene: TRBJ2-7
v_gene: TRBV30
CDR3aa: CAWSKFNGYEQYF

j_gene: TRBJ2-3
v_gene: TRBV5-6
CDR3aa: CASSLEAGVEDTQYF

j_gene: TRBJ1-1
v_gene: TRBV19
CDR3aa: CASSYGVMRTEAFF

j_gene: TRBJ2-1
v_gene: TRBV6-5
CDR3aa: CASRTSGGADEQFF

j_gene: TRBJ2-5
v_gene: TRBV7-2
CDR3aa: CASSFRTSGKQETQYF

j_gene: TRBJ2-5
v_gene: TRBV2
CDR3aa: CASPPGTSGAGQETQYF

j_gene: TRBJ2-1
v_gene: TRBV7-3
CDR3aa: CASSRSGDPSYNEQFF

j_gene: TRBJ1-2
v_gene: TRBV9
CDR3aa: CASSLGGAYGYTF

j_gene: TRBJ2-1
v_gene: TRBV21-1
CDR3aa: CASSATEGLAGGNEQFF

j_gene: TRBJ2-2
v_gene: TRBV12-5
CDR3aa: CASGSTGQVTGELFF

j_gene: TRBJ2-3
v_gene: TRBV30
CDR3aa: CAWTRIASTDTQYF